This TCR beta chain stems from a study of T-cell memory formation after mild COVID-19. Germline assignment: CDR1 SGHRS and CDR2 YFSETQ. The V gene end was trimmed by 1 base and the J gene end by 6 bases; junction bases not matched to a gene: 6. The CDR3 has 15 residues. MiXCR, run by TCRdb on the 5' RACE reads, gives a single entry per CDR3 protein. This sample yields some 57,000 distinct CDR3 sequences, of which 9.5% to 15% are seen a single time; around 25% belongs to the top ten. This clonotype was observed at least ten times. The receptor's source is a young man who had mild COVID-19 (a few samples of this study predate the infection). Cell type and time point are not known. The chain uses TRBV5-1 and TRBJ2-3; 9 nucleotides match TRBD2. What was sequenced was PBMCs or a T cell subset sorted from them (not recorded which). The CDR3 DNA is TGCGCCAGCAGCTTGCTGGCGGGGGGGCCTGATACGCAGTATTTT. It yields the protein CASSLLAGGPDTQYF. The entire variable domain, with the rest obtained from reference TRBV5-1 and TRBJ2-3, is as follows: KAGVTQTPRYLIKTRGQQVTLSCSPISGHRSVSWYQQTPGQGLQFLFEYFSETQRNKGNFPGRFSGRQFSNSRSEMNVSTLELGDSALYLCASSLLAGGPDTQYFGPGTRLTVL.